This T cell receptor beta chain was identified in a study of OX40 agonist ivuxolimab in advanced cancers. On the study more broadly: People in dose escalation had one of these cancers: hepatocellular carcinoma, melanoma, renal cell or head and neck cancer. Points from the study as a whole: More expanded clones were found, on average, in CD8+ than in CD4+ T cells. Relatively little clonal expansion, among the lowest observed, appeared in partial responders at 0.1-3.0 mg/kg. Some of the nonresponding patients also showed low levels of normalized T-cell clonal expansion.

With respect to this clone: The antigen is not known.

The CDR3 length is 14 residues. CDR1 SGDLS and CDR2 YYNGEE come from the germline V gene. The V end lost 3 bases, the J end lost 2 bases, and 10 bases lay between the germline ends. Profiling relied on immunoSEQ multiplex PCR, and the TCRdb table lists in-frame clones only, not all of them. The data hold 33,000 or so clones, with around 73% observed a single time. V and J are TRBV9 and TRBJ2-3; D gene uncertain. The receptor was isolated from an adult with an advanced solid tumor such as melanoma, head and neck, liver or kidney cancer. The specimen comprised CD4+ or CD8+ T cells sorted from blood, sampled in a trial of the OX40 agonist ivuxolimab. The CDR3 DNA reads as TGTGCCAGCAGCGCGATACGTCTCACAGATACGCAGTATTTT. Translation gives CASSAIRLTDTQYF.